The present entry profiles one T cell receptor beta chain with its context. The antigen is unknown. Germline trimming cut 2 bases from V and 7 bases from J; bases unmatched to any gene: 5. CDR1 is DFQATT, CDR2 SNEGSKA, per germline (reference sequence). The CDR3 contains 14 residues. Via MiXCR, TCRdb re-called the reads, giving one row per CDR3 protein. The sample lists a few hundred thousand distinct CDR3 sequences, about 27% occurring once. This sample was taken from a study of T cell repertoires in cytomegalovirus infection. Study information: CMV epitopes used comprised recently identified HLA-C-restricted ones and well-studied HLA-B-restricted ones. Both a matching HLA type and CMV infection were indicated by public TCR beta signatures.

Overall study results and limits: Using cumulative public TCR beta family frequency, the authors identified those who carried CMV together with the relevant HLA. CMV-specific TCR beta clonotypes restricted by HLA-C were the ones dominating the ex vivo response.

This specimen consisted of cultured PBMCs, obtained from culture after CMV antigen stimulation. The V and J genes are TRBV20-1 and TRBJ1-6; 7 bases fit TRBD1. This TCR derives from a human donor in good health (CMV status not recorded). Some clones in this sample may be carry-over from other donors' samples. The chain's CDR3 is CSARSGTANSPLHF. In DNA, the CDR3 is TGCAGTGCTAGATCCGGGACAGCAAATTCACCCCTCCACTTT.